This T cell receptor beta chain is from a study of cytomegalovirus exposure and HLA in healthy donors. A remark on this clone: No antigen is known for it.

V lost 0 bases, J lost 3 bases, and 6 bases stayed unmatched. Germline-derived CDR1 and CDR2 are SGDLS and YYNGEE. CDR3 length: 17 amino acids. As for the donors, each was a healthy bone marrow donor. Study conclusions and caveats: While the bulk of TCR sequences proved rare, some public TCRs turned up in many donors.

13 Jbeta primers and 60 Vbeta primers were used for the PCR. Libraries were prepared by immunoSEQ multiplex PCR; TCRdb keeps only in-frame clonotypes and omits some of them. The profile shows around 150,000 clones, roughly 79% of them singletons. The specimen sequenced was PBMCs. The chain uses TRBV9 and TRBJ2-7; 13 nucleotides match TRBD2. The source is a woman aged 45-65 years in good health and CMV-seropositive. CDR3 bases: TGTGCCAGCAGCGTAGGGACTAGCGGGAGTACGATCTACGAGCAGTACTTC. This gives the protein CASSVGTSGSTIYEQYF. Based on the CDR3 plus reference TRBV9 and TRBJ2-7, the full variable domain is DSGVTQTPKHLITATGQRVTLRCSPRSGDLSVYWYQQSLDQGLQFLIQYYNGEERAKGNILERFSAQQFPDLHSELNLSSLELGDSALYFCASSVGTSGSTIYEQYFGPGTRLTVT.